This T cell receptor beta chain was sequenced during a study of blood T cell repertoires in COVID-19. Trimming cost V 7 bases and J 1 base; bases outside gene matches: 8. CDR3 length: 15 residues. Germline lookup yields CDR1 MNHEY and CDR2 SVGAGI. Sequenced by immunoSEQ multiplex PCR; TCRdb stores in-frame clones only, minus some. Seen here are roughly 170,000 clones, roughly 80% observed once, and the top ten hold 6% to 8.5%. The specimen was peripheral blood. The receptor was derived from a human donor in a cohort sampled during active COVID-19. This chain joins TRBV6-5 and TRBJ2-5; 8 bases fit TRBD2. Here the CDR3 reads CASKPGLGFQETQYF. In nucleotides, the CDR3 is TGTGCCAGCAAACCGGGACTAGGGTTCCAAGAGACCCAGTACTTC.